This entry lists 3 T cell receptor beta chains sequenced from one sample in a study of molecular identifiers for immune sequencing clone quantification. TCRdb reprocessed the PCR reads via MiXCR and lists one record per CDR3 protein. In the table there are about 65,000 distinct CDR3 sequences, about a fifth of which are singletons. Source material: naive CD8+ T cells from blood, with Jurkat cell RNA spiked in. The sample's subset: FACS-sorted CD8+CD4-CCR7+CD45RA+ naive T cells. Every receptor here comes from a human donor in good health. Some libraries in this study had Jurkat cell RNA spiked in.

The table lists this clonotype with many counts. This chain uses TRBV27 with TRBJ2-3; 10 positions match TRBD2. CDR1 MNHEY and CDR2 SMNVEV come from the germline V gene (reference sequence). J was trimmed by 0 bases and V by 2 bases; bases with no gene match: 2. The CDR3 spans 16 residues. For the CDR3, the DNA is TGTGCCAGCAGTTTAACTAGCGGGATAAGCACAGATACGCAGTATTTT. It specifies CASSLTSGISTDTQYF.

Ten or more counts support this clonotype. The rearrangement uses TRBV5-5 and TRBJ2-3; TRBD2 aligns across 11 bases. This CDR3 is 16 amino acids long. Germline CDR1 reads SGHKS; CDR2 reads YYEKEE (reference sequence). J was trimmed by 5 bases and V by 0 bases; bases with no gene match: 5. The CDR3 DNA reads as TGTGCCAGCAGCTTGGTTAGCGGGAGGGCGATAGATACGCAGTATTTT. It yields the protein CASSLVSGRAIDTQYF.

For this clonotype: A junction boundary mismatches the germline segment, possibly from a read error. This chain connects TRBV7-8 to TRBJ2-1; 9 nucleotides align to TRBD2. CDR3 length: 19 residues. Germline assignment: CDR1 SGHVS and CDR2 FQNEAQ. The CDR3 loop is CASSVAQRVAGVGVDEQFF. CDR3 DNA sequence: TGTGCCAGCAGCGTAGCACAGCGGGTAGCGGGAGTGGGGGTGGATGAGCAGTTCTTC.